This record covers a single T cell receptor beta chain. In this sample, this clonotype turned up a few times. It has no known antigen specificity. No clone much larger than this one lies a single base away; base qualities are absent. This specimen comes from a study of T cells in Graves' hyperthyroidism and ophthalmopathy (dated by TCRdb to the late 2010s). A note on the overall study: Peripheral blood was sampled at the time of initial diagnosis, prior to any treatment. To identify distinguishing TCR V-J signatures, a discovery cohort of around 100 patients was used, comprising under 45 with Graves' ophthalmopathy and around 57 with stable Graves' hyperthyroidism. An independent validation cohort of under 20 hyperthyroidism patients and over 15 patients who later progressed to ophthalmopathy tested prospective prediction of ophthalmopathy. The approximately 100 discovery patients were divided at random into training and test sets in a 7:3 ratio. Thyroid tissue and blood T-cell repertoires from six Graves' hyperthyroidism patients were also compared in the study. After sampling, hyperthyroidism patients received methimazole starting at 30 mg daily, and ophthalmopathy patients received high-dose intravenous methylprednisolone. The paper describes TCR Vbeta CDR3 sequencing of around 140 peripheral blood samples, made up of 43 ophthalmopathy patients, approximately 76 hyperthyroidism patients and 17 progressor patients. Overall results and qualifications from the work: Most expanded thyroid clonotypes (frequency above 0.001) were also detected in blood, a finding suggesting that blood repertoires may reflect thyroid immune responses. A model built on a 13 V-J signature distinguished ophthalmopathy from stable hyperthyroidism, reaching about 88% sensitivity and around 81% specificity in cross-validation and 80%/75% in testing. In validation, the model predicted progression to ophthalmopathy with approximately 71% sensitivity and 72.22% specificity, a median of 6.5 months before onset. No statistical method was used to set the sample size in advance, and investigators knew the group allocation.

In the ophthalmopathy patients, disease was moderately to severely active, with a Clinical Activity Score of 3 or more, a NOSPECS grade of 4 or more, and a duration of less than 3 months. Any patient with an uncontrolled infection, another autoimmune disease, pregnancy or lactation was excluded. Diagnoses were established on the basis of clinical symptoms, serum thyroxine and TRAb, thyroid ultrasound, and orbital computed tomography. Ficoll-Paque density gradient centrifugation was used to isolate PBMCs from about 10 ml of fresh peripheral blood. Trizol reagent was used to extract total RNA, and RNA quality was then checked on an Agilent 2100 Bioanalyzer. The TCR beta CDR3 regions were amplified from RNA transcripts. The TCR CDR3 was subjected to a first round of RT-PCR using the HTBI primer set and the Qiagen OneStep RT-PCR kit. The libraries were constructed in a second round of multiplex PCR and then size-selected and purified. Libraries were sequenced paired-end with 100 bp reads on an Illumina HiSeq2000. In the authors' own workflow: SOAPnuke was used to process the raw data, throwing out any read that contained adapters or uncalled bases, had a mean Phred below 15, or lacked an exact constant-primer or identifier match. COPE v1.2.5 was used to merge the high-quality paired reads, and each unique nucleotide sequence was defined as a clonotype. Clonotypes were aligned to IMGT TRBV, TRBD and TRBJ reference segments using MiTCR v1.1. The analysis was restricted to V-J combinations with a frequency above 0.0001, which together covered about 99% of the repertoires. The TCS score was defined as F50 (clonal expansion) divided by E x V (chaos), with BLOSUM62-based TCRdist calculated between CDR3 peptides within each V-J. Welch's t-statistics and random forest reduced roughly 530 V-J features to 13, which were used in a naive Bayes classifier (R e1071). Starting from the raw public reads, TCRdb applied fastp trimming at Q25, assembled clones with MiXCR and retained in-frame beta chains. Rows merge per CDR3 protein into single entries with the most common DNA and genes. The V and J calls were not made by the authors but by TCRdb's processing. The sample table records about 640,000 distinct CDR3 sequences; about 20% of these occur just once. The biggest ten clones account for roughly a third of the sample.

The cysteine opens and the phenylalanine closes a CDR3 of 17 amino acids. Just CDR3 DNA is preserved here, 51 bases in frame from base 1. Based on the germline V gene (reference sequence), the CDR1 and CDR2 sequences are DFQATT and SNEGSKA. V ends up 0 bases short and J 6 bases short, with an unmatched junction base count of 11. Sequencing input: blood. Recombination linked TRBV20-1 to TRBJ2-1; 10 bases in the junction line up with TRBD2. The receptor comes from a man in his thirties or forties with Graves' ophthalmopathy. The nucleotide sequence is given as TGCAGTGCTAGAGACGCGGCGACTAGCGGGCCTACCAATGAGCAGTTCTTC. It translates to CSARDAATSGPTNEQFF.